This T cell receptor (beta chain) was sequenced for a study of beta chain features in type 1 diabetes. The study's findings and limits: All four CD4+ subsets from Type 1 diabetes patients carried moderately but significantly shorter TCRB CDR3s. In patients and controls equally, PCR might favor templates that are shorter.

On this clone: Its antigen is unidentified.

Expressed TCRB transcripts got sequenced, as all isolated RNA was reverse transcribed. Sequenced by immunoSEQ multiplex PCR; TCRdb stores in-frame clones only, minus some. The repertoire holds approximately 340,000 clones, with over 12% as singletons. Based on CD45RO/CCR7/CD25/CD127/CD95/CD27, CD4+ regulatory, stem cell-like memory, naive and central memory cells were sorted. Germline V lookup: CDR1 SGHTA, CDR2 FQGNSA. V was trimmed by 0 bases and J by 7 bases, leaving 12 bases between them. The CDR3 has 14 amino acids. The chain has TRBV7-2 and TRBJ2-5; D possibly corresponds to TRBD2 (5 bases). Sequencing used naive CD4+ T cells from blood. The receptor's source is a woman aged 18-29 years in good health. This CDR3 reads CASSLASLGGTQYF. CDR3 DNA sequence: TGTGCCAGCAGCTTAGCGAGTCTAGGAGGGACCCAGTACTTC.